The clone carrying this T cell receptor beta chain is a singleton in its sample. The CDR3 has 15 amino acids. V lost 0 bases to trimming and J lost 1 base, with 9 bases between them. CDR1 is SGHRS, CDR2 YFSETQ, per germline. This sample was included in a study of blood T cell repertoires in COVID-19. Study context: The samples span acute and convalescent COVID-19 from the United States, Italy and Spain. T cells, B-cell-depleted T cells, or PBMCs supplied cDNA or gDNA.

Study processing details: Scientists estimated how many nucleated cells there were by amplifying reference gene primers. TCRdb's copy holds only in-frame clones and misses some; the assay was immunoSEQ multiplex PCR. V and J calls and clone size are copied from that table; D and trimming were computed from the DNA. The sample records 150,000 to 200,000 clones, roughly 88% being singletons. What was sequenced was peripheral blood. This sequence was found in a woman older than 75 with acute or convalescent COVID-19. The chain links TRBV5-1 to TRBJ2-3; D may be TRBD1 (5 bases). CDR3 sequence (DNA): TGCGCCAGCAGCTTGGACGACAGCGGCACAGATACGCAGTATTTT. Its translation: CASSLDDSGTDTQYF.